Following are 25 T cell receptor beta chains from one sample sequenced in a study of TIL therapy for anti-PD-1-resistant metastatic lung cancer. Sequencing used immunoSEQ v3. Data came from immunoSEQ multiplex PCR; TCRdb stores just in-frame clones and leaves some out. This sample has about 60,000 clones, with around 68% found just once. Time point noted: pre-treatment sample, taken before nivolumab and TIL therapy. This sample comprised blood, obtained at baseline. The receptors here all came from a person aged 25 to 85 with non-small cell lung cancer.

This chain's CDR3 is CASSYGAEYGYTF. The CDR3 DNA follows: TGTGCCAGCAGTTACGGGGCAGAGTATGGCTACACCTTC. The chain has TRBV6-5 and TRBJ1-2, with D maybe TRBD1 (5 bases). The CDR3 covers 13 residues. Looked up from germline, CDR1 is MNHEY and CDR2 is SVGAGI. V dropped 2 bases and J dropped 5 bases, with 9 bases sitting between them.

This chain connects TRBV18 to TRBJ2-5; the match to TRBD1 covers 8 bases. This CDR3 region has 13 residues. Trimming removed 6 bases from V and 4 bases from J; junction bases left unmatched: 4. Germline V gene data show CDR1 as KGHSH and CDR2 as LQKENI. The CDR3: CASSRGQGETQYF. The CDR3 nucleotides read TGTGCCAGCTCGCGCGGACAGGGAGAGACCCAGTACTTC.

This chain uses TRBV27 with TRBJ1-1, with 8 bases aligning to TRBD1. The CDR3 is 13 amino acids. Per the germline V gene, CDR1 is MNHEY and CDR2 is SMNVEV (reference sequence). V lost 6 bases, J lost 6 bases, and 6 bases stayed unmatched. CDR3 in amino acids: CASRRAGGSEAFF. The CDR3 nucleotides read TGTGCCAGCAGGCGTGCAGGGGGCTCTGAAGCTTTCTTT.

This clone appeared a few times. This chain joins TRBV5-1 and TRBJ1-6, with D perhaps TRBD1 (6 bases). Trimming left V 3 bases short and J 7 bases short, with 11 bases between. Germline loops: CDR1 SGHRS, CDR2 YFSETQ. The CDR3 has 14 amino acids. This CDR3 reads CASSSTGLNSPLHF. In DNA, the CDR3 is TGCGCCAGCAGCTCGACAGGCCTCAATTCACCCCTCCACTTT.

This clone has only a few counts. The CDR3 is CASSGQGLPTGELFF. The CDR3 nucleotides read TGTGCCAGCTCGGGGCAAGGACTACCAACCGGGGAGCTGTTTTTT. The V call is TRBV2, the J call TRBJ2-2; tentative D call: TRBD2 (6 bases). V lost 8 bases, J lost 5 bases, and 18 bases lay in between. The CDR3 sequence is 15 residues long. Germline CDR1 is SNHLY and CDR2 is FYNNEI.

The chain links TRBV11-1 to TRBJ1-1, with TRBD1 matching 12 bases. This CDR3 region has 16 residues. V was clipped by 7 bases and J by 1 base; unmatched bases: 7. CDR1 and CDR2 from the germline V gene are SGHAT and FQDESV (reference sequence). CDR3 nucleotides: TGTGCCAGCATCCGCGGGACAGGGGGCTGGAACACTGAAGCTTTCTTT. Protein: CASIRGTGGWNTEAFF.

V is TRBV5-1 and J is TRBJ2-1; D unresolved. The germline V and J ends were trimmed by 7 bases and 3 bases, with 17 bases remaining between them. CDR1 is SGHRS, CDR2 YFSETQ, per germline. The CDR3 sequence is 15 residues long. The CDR3 nucleotides read TGCGCCAGCCAGCCCCCACTCAATTTCTACAATGAGCAGTTCTTC. This sequence encodes CASQPPLNFYNEQFF.

CDR3 loop: CASSLQGTQETQYF. The DNA for the CDR3 is TGCGCCAGCAGCTTACAGGGAACCCAAGAGACCCAGTACTTC. The chain is built from TRBV5-1 and TRBJ2-5, with D maybe TRBD1 (6 bases). V was clipped by 2 bases and J by 1 base, with 9 bases between them. CDR1 and CDR2 from the germline V gene are SGHRS and YFSETQ. The CDR3 extends over 14 amino acids.

The chain joins TRBV5-1 to TRBJ2-2, with TRBD2 identical over 9 bases. Germline V gene data show CDR1 as SGHRS and CDR2 as YFSETQ. V lost 1 base, J lost 3 bases, and 1 base stayed unmatched. This CDR3 spans 15 amino acids. As DNA, the CDR3 is TGCGCCAGCAGCTTGTTAGCGGGAGACACCGGGGAGCTGTTTTTT. This gives the protein CASSLLAGDTGELFF. The variable domain in full, with the rest retrieved from reference TRBV5-1 and TRBJ2-2, is KAGVTQTPRYLIKTRGQQVTLSCSPISGHRSVSWYQQTPGQGLQFLFEYFSETQRNKGNFPGRFSGRQFSNSRSEMNVSTLELGDSALYLCASSLLAGDTGELFFGEGSRLTVL.

This clone was found once. The chain joins TRBV27 to TRBJ2-3; D remains ambiguous. Germline V gene lookup returns CDR1 MNHEY and CDR2 SMNVEV (reference sequence). CDR3 length: 16 amino acids. V was trimmed by 7 bases and J by 6 bases, leaving 23 bases between them. For the CDR3, the DNA is TGTGCCAGCACTAGTTCGATCGGGTTTGGGATCGATACGCAGTATTTT. This codes for CASTSSIGFGIDTQYF.

CDR3 coding DNA: TGTGCCAGCACGCAGACAGGGTATGGCTACACCTTC. It specifies CASTQTGYGYTF. The chain uses TRBV2 and TRBJ1-2; TRBD1 matches 7 bases. Germline V gene sequence: CDR1 SNHLY, CDR2 FYNNEI. Trimming removed 7 bases from V and 5 bases from J; junction bases left unmatched: 4. CDR3 length equals 12 residues. The full variable domain, in which reference TRBV2 and TRBJ1-2 provide the parts outside the CDR3, is EPEVTQTPSHQVTQMGQEVILRCVPISNHLYFYWYRQILGQKVEFLVSFYNNEISEKSEIFDDQFSVERPDGSNFTLKIRSTKLEDSAMYFCASTQTGYGYTFGSGTRLTVV.

As DNA, the CDR3 is TGCGCCAGCAGCTTGGTGGGGGGCACAGAGACCCAGTACTTC. It codes for CASSLVGGTETQYF. V gene TRBV5-1 combines with J gene TRBJ2-5; D possibly uses TRBD1 or TRBD2 (6 bases each). The length of the CDR3 is 14 residues. Germline V gene sequence: CDR1 SGHRS, CDR2 YFSETQ. Trimming cost V 0 bases and J 4 bases, with 10 bases left between them.

This rearrangement joins TRBV5-1 to TRBJ2-7, with D possibly matching TRBD2 (6 bases). Germline assignment: CDR1 SGHRS and CDR2 YFSETQ. The CDR3 sequence is 15 residues long. The V gene lost 2 bases and the J gene lost 2 bases, with 14 bases spanning the gap. CDR3 amino acids: CASSFGGGATYEQYF. CDR3 nucleotide sequence: TGCGCCAGCAGCTTTGGTGGCGGGGCTACCTACGAGCAGTACTTC.

The chain joins TRBV6-5 to TRBJ2-7; D is possibly TRBD2 (5 bases). There are 15 residues in the CDR3. V was shortened by 0 bases and J by 7 bases, with 16 bases between the two germline ends. Germline CDR1 reads MNHEY; CDR2 reads SVGAGI. The DNA for the CDR3 is TGTGCCAGCAGTTACTCGAGGGCGGGTGCGGAAGAGCAGTACTTC. This translates into CASSYSRAGAEEQYF.

V and J are TRBV6-1 and TRBJ1-5, with unresolved D. The CDR3 sequence is 15 residues long. Germline CDR1 reads MNHNS; CDR2 reads SASEGT. V dropped 2 bases and J dropped 2 bases, with 10 bases sitting between them. The CDR3 DNA reads as TGTGCCAGCAGTGAAAGTCTGGCGGGCAATCAGCCCCAGCATTTT. Its protein is CASSESLAGNQPQHF.

For this clone: At one boundary the junction diverges from the germline segment, which might be a read error. V usage is TRBV4-2 and J usage is TRBJ2-7, with D perhaps TRBD1 (6 bases). The germline CDR1 and CDR2 sequences are LGHNA and YNFKEQ. The CDR3 length is 17 residues. CDR3 in amino acids: CASSQDGAGVISYEQYF. In DNA form, the CDR3 reads TGTGCCAGCAGCCAAGATGGGGCAGGGGTCATCTCCTACGAGCAGTATTTC.

The chain joins TRBV4-1 to TRBJ1-2; TRBD1 matches 8 bases. In germline, CDR1 is MGHRA, CDR2 YSYEKL. Trimming removed 3 bases from V and 2 bases from J; junction bases left unmatched: 8. The CDR3 consists of 16 residues. The CDR3 coding sequence is TGCGCCAGCAGCCAGATGGGGACAGGCATGAACTATGGCTACACCTTC. This sequence encodes CASSQMGTGMNYGYTF.

This chain connects TRBV6-1 to TRBJ2-7; the match to TRBD2 covers 11 bases. V shed 1 base and J 2 bases; nucleotides not matched to a gene: 7. In germline, CDR1 is MNHNS, CDR2 SASEGT. The CDR3 is 17 amino acids. The CDR3 is CASSEEVAGGYTYEQYF. The DNA of the CDR3 is TGTGCCAGCAGTGAAGAAGTAGCGGGAGGGTACACCTACGAGCAGTACTTC.

The chain links TRBV10-3 to TRBJ1-5; possibly TRBD1 for D (5 bases). Trimming pared 2 bases from V and 7 bases from J, leaving 12 bases between. From germline, CDR1 is ENHRY and CDR2 SYGVKD. CDR3 size: 14 residues. The CDR3 reads CAISEIGAGQPQHF. The CDR3 DNA reads as TGTGCCATCAGTGAGATAGGGGCTGGGCAGCCCCAGCATTTT.

The V call is TRBV6-5, the J call TRBJ2-7; D remains ambiguous. The CDR3 extends over 15 amino acids. Germline CDR1 reads MNHEY; CDR2 reads SVGAGI. V was trimmed by 0 bases and J by 0 bases, leaving 9 bases between them. Written as DNA, the CDR3 is TGTGCCAGCAGTTACTCGTTGAGTAGCTCCTACGAGCAGTACTTC. Protein: CASSYSLSSSYEQYF.

The chain has TRBV2 and TRBJ2-5; D not resolved. Germline loops: CDR1 SNHLY, CDR2 FYNNEI. Trimming shortened V by 4 bases and J by 4 bases, and 4 bases separated the two germline ends. The CDR3 has 11 residues. The CDR3 is CASSGGETQYF. The CDR3 DNA reads TGTGCCAGCAGTGGGGGAGAGACCCAGTACTTC.

The chain couples TRBV5-1 to TRBJ1-4; TRBD1 aligns across 7 bases. The CDR3 spans 14 residues. With V trimmed by 4 bases and J by 4 bases, 4 bases remained unmatched. Germline values: CDR1 SGHRS, CDR2 YFSETQ. The CDR3 loop reads CASSRDSLNEKLFF. In DNA, the CDR3 is TGCGCCAGCAGCCGGGACAGCCTTAATGAAAAACTGTTTTTT.

J is TRBJ1-3 and V is TRBV6-1, with D uncertain. V was pared by 2 bases and J by 4 bases, with 18 bases between. Germline V gene sequence: CDR1 MNHNS, CDR2 SASEGT. This CDR3 has 17 residues. CDR3 loop: CASSEIGVSVLGNTIYF. The CDR3 DNA sequence: TGTGCCAGCAGTGAAATCGGGGTTTCGGTGCTCGGAAACACCATATATTTT.

V usage is TRBV9 and J usage is TRBJ2-2; TRBD1 aligns across 8 bases. The CDR3 runs to 15 residues. V gave up 2 bases and J gave up 8 bases; unmatched junction bases: 8. The V gene's germline CDR1 is SGDLS and CDR2 YYNGEE. The CDR3 loop reads CASSVGQVMGGELFF. CDR3 sequence (DNA): TGTGCCAGCAGCGTGGGACAGGTGATGGGAGGGGAGCTGTTTTTT.

The chain joins TRBV5-1 to TRBJ2-5; no firm D call. Germline-derived CDR1 and CDR2 are SGHRS and YFSETQ. The CDR3 length is 14 residues. Between the trimmed V and J ends, which lost 3 bases and 5 bases, there was a span of 14 bases. The CDR3 sequence: CASSSTLMGETQYF. The CDR3 DNA reads as TGCGCCAGCAGCTCCACCCTGATGGGGGAGACCCAGTACTTC.